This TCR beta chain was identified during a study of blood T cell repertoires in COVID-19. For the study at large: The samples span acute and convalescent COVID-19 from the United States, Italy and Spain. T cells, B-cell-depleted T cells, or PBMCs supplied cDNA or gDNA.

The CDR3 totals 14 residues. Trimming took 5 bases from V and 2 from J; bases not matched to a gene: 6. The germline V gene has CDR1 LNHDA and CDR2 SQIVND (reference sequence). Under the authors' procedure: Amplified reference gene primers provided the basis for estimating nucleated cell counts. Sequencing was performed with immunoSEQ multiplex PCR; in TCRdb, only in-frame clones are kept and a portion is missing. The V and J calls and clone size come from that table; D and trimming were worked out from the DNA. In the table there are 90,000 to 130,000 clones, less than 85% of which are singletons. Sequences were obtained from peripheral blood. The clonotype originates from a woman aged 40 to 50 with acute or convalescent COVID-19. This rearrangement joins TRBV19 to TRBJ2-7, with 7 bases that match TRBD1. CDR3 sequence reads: CASSPYTGAYEQYF. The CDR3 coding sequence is TGTGCCAGTAGTCCCTATACAGGGGCCTACGAGCAGTACTTC.